The 22 T cell receptor beta chains reported below all come from one sample, sequenced in a study of control samples from healthy donors and cancer patients. Profiling relied on immunoSEQ multiplex PCR, and the TCRdb table lists in-frame clones only, not all of them. The table lists about 120,000 clones, approximately 93% of them singletons. Sequencing used blood. The receptor set was obtained from a woman between 18 and 29 years old in good health.

The V call is TRBV11-2, the J call TRBJ2-3; D is ambiguous. Germline V gives CDR1 SGHAT, CDR2 FQNNGV. The CDR3 sequence is 16 residues long. V shed 3 bases and J shed 0 bases, with 13 bases lying between them. The CDR3 is CASSFRKVPSTDTQYF. Written as DNA, the CDR3 is TGTGCCAGCAGCTTCCGAAAAGTTCCGAGCACAGATACGCAGTATTTT.

The V call is TRBV19, the J call TRBJ1-4, with 7 positions matching TRBD1. The CDR3 has 14 residues. The germline V gene has CDR1 LNHDA and CDR2 SQIVND (reference sequence). The CDR3 spells CATVNRGRDEKLFF. CDR3 sequence (DNA): TGTGCGACCGTCAACAGGGGCAGGGATGAAAAACTGTTTTTT.

V usage is TRBV9 and J usage is TRBJ2-3; the D is unclear. V dropped 2 bases and J dropped 10 bases, with 8 bases sitting between them. Germline CDR1 SGDLS, CDR2 YYNGEE. The CDR3 spans 11 residues. The chain's CDR3 is CASSVSGAQYF. The DNA of the CDR3 is TGTGCCAGCAGCGTTTCCGGCGCGCAGTATTTT.

V gene TRBV9 combines with J gene TRBJ1-5; D gene unclear. The V end was cut by 0 bases, the J end by 1 base, with 11 bases between. The CDR3 totals 16 residues. CDR1 is SGDLS and CDR2 is YYNGEE in the germline V gene. The CDR3 DNA sequence: TGTGCCAGCAGCGTAGAGGGAGACGGGAGCAATCAGCCCCAGCATTTT. Translated: CASSVEGDGSNQPQHF.

The gene calls are TRBV7-9 and TRBJ1-4, with 8 bases fitting TRBD1. V lost 5 bases, J lost 4 bases, and 9 bases stayed unmatched. Germline lookup yields CDR1 SEHNR and CDR2 FQNEAQ (reference sequence). This CDR3 contains 16 residues. This chain's CDR3 is CASSLRQGLNNEKLFF. The CDR3 nucleotides are TGTGCCAGCAGCCTCCGACAGGGGCTAAATAATGAAAAACTGTTTTTT.

The chain links TRBV2 to TRBJ2-7; the D gene is possibly TRBD1 (5 bases). CDR1 and CDR2 from the germline V gene are SNHLY and FYNNEI. CDR3 size: 12 residues. Trimming took off 4 bases at V and 9 bases at J, with 13 bases between the two ends. The CDR3 DNA sequence: TGTGCCAGCAGTGGGCAGGGTTGGGTGCAGTACTTC. Translating it yields CASSGQGWVQYF.

The chain links TRBV2 to TRBJ2-7, with 7 bases that match TRBD1. The CDR3 has 14 amino acids. Trimming at V came to 1 base and at J to 3 bases, leaving 3 bases not matched to a gene. The germline CDR1 and CDR2 sequences are SNHLY and FYNNEI. In nucleotides, the CDR3 is TGTGCCAGCAGTGAAGGGGCAGGGGGCTACGAGCAGTACTTC. Translating gives CASSEGAGGYEQYF.

The chain is built from TRBV25-1 and TRBJ2-1; perhaps TRBD2 as D (7 bases). CDR3 length: 16 residues. Trimming removed 4 bases from V and 9 bases from J, with 22 bases in between. The germline CDR1 and CDR2 sequences are MGHDK and SYGVNS. The CDR3 bases are TGTGCCAGCAGTGCAAGGGGGGGTACTAGCGTAGGTGAGCAGTTCTTC. Translation: CASSARGGTSVGEQFF.

The V gene is TRBV7-9, the J gene TRBJ2-1; D gene uncertain. This CDR3 spans 12 amino acids. The germline V gene has CDR1 SEHNR and CDR2 FQNEAQ (reference sequence). V dropped 6 bases and J dropped 3 bases, with 6 bases sitting between them. CDR3 DNA: TGTGCCAGCAGACCCAACTACAATGAGCAGTTCTTC. Its translation is CASRPNYNEQFF. Variable domain in full (rest from reference TRBV7-9 and TRBJ2-1): DTGVSQNPRHKITKRGQNVTFRCDPISEHNRLYWYRQTLGQGPEFLTYFQNEAQLEKSRLLSDRFSAERPKGSFSTLEIQRTEQGDSAMYLCASRPNYNEQFFGPGTRLTVL.

The rearrangement links TRBV21-1 to TRBJ2-3. TRBV21-1 is a known pseudogene. This CDR3 spans 16 amino acids. This CDR3 reads CASSKEVRSHPDTQYF. The CDR3, as DNA: TGTGCCAGCAGCAAAGAGGTCAGATCCCACCCAGATACGCAGTATTTT.

The gene calls are TRBV7-9 and TRBJ2-5, with a weak D call TRBD2 (6 bases). Trimming shortened V by 5 bases and J by 2 bases, and 15 bases separated the two germline ends. This CDR3 region has 15 residues. Germline V CDR1 and CDR2: SEHNR, FQNEAQ (reference sequence). CDR3 nucleotides: TGTGCCAGCAGCCAAATGCGGGGTTCTCAAGAGACCCAGTACTTC. The encoded protein is CASSQMRGSQETQYF.

Points on this clone: The same CDR3 can be traced to other DNA sequences in this sample. V usage is TRBV4-3 and J usage is TRBJ2-3; perhaps TRBD2 as D (6 bases). CDR3 size: 14 residues. Germline lookup yields CDR1 LGHNA and CDR2 YSLEER. V lost 1 base, J lost 1 base, and 6 bases lay in between. The CDR3 protein is CASSQGGGTDTQYF. The CDR3 DNA reads TGCGCCAGCAGCCAAGGCGGGGGCACAGATACGCAGTATTTT.

CDR3 sequence (DNA): TGTGCCAGCAGTCCCCGACTAGCGATCAATGAGCAGTTCTTC. This encodes CASSPRLAINEQFF. The V gene is TRBV28, the J gene TRBJ2-1, with 8 positions matching TRBD2. This CDR3 is built from 14 residues. CDR1 is MDHEN and CDR2 is SYDVKM in the germline V gene. V lost 5 bases, J lost 6 bases, and 6 bases stayed unmatched. Drawing the rest from reference TRBV28 and TRBJ2-1, the complete variable domain is DVKVTQSSRYLVKRTGEKVFLECVQDMDHENMFWYRQDPGLGLRLIYFSYDVKMKEKGDIPEGYSVSREKKERFSLILESASTNQTSMYLCASSPRLAINEQFFGPGTRLTVL.

The V and J genes are TRBV6-5 and TRBJ1-3; D not certain. V was cut by 6 bases and J by 0 bases, with 12 bases left in between. This CDR3 has 15 residues. In germline, CDR1 is MNHEY, CDR2 SVGAGI. CDR3 region: CASRPDRASGNTIYF. As DNA, the CDR3 is TGTGCCAGCAGGCCCGACCGAGCCTCTGGAAACACCATATATTTT.

The J gene is TRBJ2-3, the V gene TRBV5-1, with 13 nucleotides matching TRBD2. Germline lookup yields CDR1 SGHRS and CDR2 YFSETQ. The CDR3 covers 17 residues. Unmatched junction bases numbered 7, after V lost 4 bases and J lost 2 bases. Here the CDR3 reads CASSIRTSGGPTDTQYF. The CDR3 region has the DNA TGCGCCAGCAGCATCCGGACTAGCGGGGGACCCACAGATACGCAGTATTTT.

V usage is TRBV2 and J usage is TRBJ2-3; D may be TRBD1 (6 bases). The CDR3 contains 14 residues. CDR1 and CDR2 from the germline V gene are SNHLY and FYNNEI. The V and J ends lost 6 bases and 0 bases respectively, with 10 bases between them. Written as DNA, the CDR3 is TGTGCCAGCAGGACGGACAGAAGCACAGATACGCAGTATTTT. Translating gives CASRTDRSTDTQYF.

The rearrangement uses TRBV9 and TRBJ2-3, with D unclear. CDR1 is SGDLS and CDR2 is YYNGEE in the germline V gene. This CDR3 has 14 amino acids. Deletions cut 1 base from V and 0 bases from J, with 6 bases between. The CDR3 loop reads CASSVYGSTDTQYF. The DNA of the CDR3 is TGTGCCAGCAGCGTATACGGAAGCACAGATACGCAGTATTTT. Filled out from reference TRBV9 and TRBJ2-3, the complete variable domain reads DSGVTQTPKHLITATGQRVTLRCSPRSGDLSVYWYQQSLDQGLQFLIQYYNGEERAKGNILERFSAQQFPDLHSELNLSSLELGDSALYFCASSVYGSTDTQYFGPGTRLTVL.

CDR3: CASSPTGIIQQPQHF. The CDR3 DNA reads as TGTGCCAGCAGCCCCACAGGGATAATTCAGCAGCCCCAGCATTTT. The genes are TRBV6-2 or TRBV6-3 and TRBJ1-5, with a weak D call TRBD1 (6 bases). Germline V gives CDR1 MNHEY, CDR2 SVGEGT. V lost 6 bases and J lost 7, with 19 bases in between. This CDR3 comprises 15 residues.

CDR3 sequence reads: CASSFPQPYIFGQETQYF. The CDR3 DNA is TGTGCCAGCAGTTTTCCCCAACCCTATATCTTCGGCCAAGAGACCCAGTACTTC. This chain connects TRBV27 to TRBJ2-5; D remains ambiguous. V was shortened by 3 bases and J by 1 base, with 21 bases between the two germline ends. The germline V gene has CDR1 MNHEY and CDR2 SMNVEV (reference sequence). The CDR3 is 18 residues long.

This clone was detected only a few times. This chain links TRBV6-2 or TRBV6-3 with TRBJ1-5; D not certain. Looked up from germline, CDR1 is MNHEY and CDR2 is SVGEGT. V lost 0 bases to trimming and J lost 5 bases, with 8 bases between them. This CDR3 is 14 amino acids long. The CDR3 spells CASSYSHQHQPQHF. CDR3 sequence (DNA): TGTGCCAGCAGTTACTCTCACCAGCATCAGCCCCAGCATTTT.

This chain uses TRBV10-1 with TRBJ2-3; 8 nucleotides agree with TRBD1. Per the germline V gene, CDR1 is WNHNN and CDR2 is SYGVQD (reference sequence). The length of the CDR3 is 14 residues. V was pared by 7 bases and J by 5 bases, with 8 bases of the junction left unmatched. DNA for the CDR3: TGCGCCAGCACCCGAGGACAGGGTGGAGATACGCAGTATTTT. This encodes CASTRGQGGDTQYF.

The chain combines TRBV28 with TRBJ2-2; 7 bases map to TRBD1. With V trimmed by 10 bases and J by 1 base, 12 bases remained unmatched. Germline loops: CDR1 MDHEN, CDR2 SYDVKM. The CDR3 has 16 residues. In DNA, the CDR3 is TGTGCCACCCTATCCCCGGACAGGAGGAACACCGGGGAGCTGTTTTTT. Translating gives CATLSPDRRNTGELFF.